The 25 T cell receptor beta chains below come from one sample, sequenced in a study of cytomegalovirus exposure and HLA in healthy donors. A multiplex PCR was run with 60 Vbeta primers and 13 Jbeta primers. Clones were sequenced by immunoSEQ multiplex PCR, and TCRdb holds only the in-frame ones, with some missing. The data hold roughly 160,000 clones, with 80% observed a single time. Sequencing was carried out using PBMCs. The receptor source for this set is a man aged 30-40 years in good health and CMV-seronegative.

V gene TRBV27 combines with J gene TRBJ2-6; D possibly corresponds to TRBD2 (5 bases). The germline V gene has CDR1 MNHEY and CDR2 SMNVEV (reference sequence). Deletions cut 3 bases from V and 2 bases from J, with 8 bases between. This CDR3 has 15 residues. The CDR3 reads CASSFRGTGANVLTF. In DNA form, the CDR3 reads TGTGCCAGCAGTTTTCGGGGTACTGGGGCCAACGTCCTGACTTTC. Drawing the rest from reference TRBV27 and TRBJ2-6, the complete variable domain is EAQVTQNPRYLITVTGKKLTVTCSQNMNHEYMSWYRQDPGLGLRQIYYSMNVEVTDKGDVPEGYKVSRKEKRNFPLILESPSPNQTSLYFCASSFRGTGANVLTFGAGSRLTVL.

With regard to this clone: One end of the junction fails to match germline, which may point to a read error. CDR3: CAISKSGGSYNSPLHF. The CDR3 nucleotides are TGTGCCATCAGTAAGTCGGGAGGCTCCTATAATTCACCCCTCCACTTT. The chain carries TRBV10-3 and TRBJ1-6; D is uncertain. The CDR3 sequence is 16 residues long. Germline CDR1 is ENHRY and CDR2 is SYGVKD.

The rearrangement joins TRBV28 to TRBJ1-1; D perhaps matches TRBD1 (6 bases). Germline V gives CDR1 MDHEN, CDR2 SYDVKM. This CDR3 is built from 14 residues. Trimming removed 6 bases from V and 0 bases from J, with 11 bases in between. In DNA form, the CDR3 reads TGTGCCAGCAGCCGGGACAACATGAACACTGAAGCTTTCTTT. It translates to CASSRDNMNTEAFF. Variable domain in full (rest from reference TRBV28 and TRBJ1-1): DVKVTQSSRYLVKRTGEKVFLECVQDMDHENMFWYRQDPGLGLRLIYFSYDVKMKEKGDIPEGYSVSREKKERFSLILESASTNQTSMYLCASSRDNMNTEAFFGQGTRLTVV.

The chain joins TRBV18 to TRBJ1-1, with TRBD1 identical over 7 bases. J lost 8 bases, V lost 1 base, and 7 bases had no gene match. The CDR3 has 14 residues. The germline CDR1 and CDR2 sequences are KGHSH and LQKENI. CDR3 loop: CASSPREGAVEAFF. As DNA, the CDR3 is TGTGCCAGCTCACCACGAGAGGGGGCGGTGGAAGCTTTCTTT.

The chain recombines TRBV7-9 with TRBJ1-1, with D unclear. Germline CDR1 SEHNR, CDR2 FQNEAQ (reference sequence). The CDR3 length is 17 residues. V lost 5 bases, J lost 4 bases, and 23 bases lay in between. CDR3 loop: CASSQAHLGGKITEAFF. As DNA, the CDR3 is TGTGCCAGCAGCCAAGCCCATTTAGGCGGGAAGATCACTGAAGCTTTCTTT. The complete variable domain, with remaining parts taken from reference TRBV7-9 and TRBJ1-1, reads DTGVSQNPRHKITKRGQNVTFRCDPISEHNRLYWYRQTLGQGPEFLTYFQNEAQLEKSRLLSDRFSAERPKGSFSTLEIQRTEQGDSAMYLCASSQAHLGGKITEAFFGQGTRLTVV.

The rearrangement joins TRBV20-1 to TRBJ1-1; 7 nucleotides match TRBD1. Per the germline V gene, CDR1 is DFQATT and CDR2 is SNEGSKA (reference sequence). The CDR3 is made up of 11 amino acids. The CDR3 coding sequence is TGCAGGGGGCAGGGGGGCTCTGAAGCTTTCTTT. This encodes CRGQGGSEAFF.

V gene TRBV27 combines with J gene TRBJ2-1; TRBD2 agrees at 11 bases. Germline assignment: CDR1 MNHEY and CDR2 SMNVEV (reference sequence). With 3 bases clipped from V and 7 bases from J, the junction kept 11 bases outside the gene matches. The CDR3 is 17 residues long. CDR3 in DNA: TGTGCCAGCAGTTTGGCCATAGCGGGAGGGCCGAGAAATGAGCAGTTCTTC. It is translated as CASSLAIAGGPRNEQFF.

The V gene is TRBV2, the J gene TRBJ2-1; 7 bases line up with TRBD2. Per germline, CDR1 SNHLY and CDR2 FYNNEI. J was trimmed by 5 bases and V by 8 bases; bases with no gene match: 6. This CDR3 is built from 13 residues. The CDR3 spells CASGEGPHNEQFF. Written as DNA, the CDR3 is TGTGCCAGCGGGGAGGGCCCTCACAATGAGCAGTTCTTC.

Comment on this clone: Its ends do not fully match the called genes, so a read error is possible. The chain combines TRBV7-9 with TRBJ1-5; D not certain. There are 17 residues in the CDR3. In germline, CDR1 is SEHNR, CDR2 FQNEAQ (reference sequence). CDR3 DNA: TGTTCCAGCAGCTTAGTATATTGGCCGGCCGAGGATCAGCCCCAGCATTTT. Encoded protein: CSSSLVYWPAEDQPQHF.

This chain links TRBV7-9 with TRBJ2-5, with 8 bases identical to TRBD1. Matching the DNA end better, TRBJ2-7 makes the J call doubtful. Germline V gene sequence: CDR1 SEHNR, CDR2 FQNEAQ (reference sequence). This CDR3 has 14 amino acids. DNA for the CDR3: TGTGCCAGCAGCTTAAGGCAGGGGGCCCACGAGCAGTACTTC. It specifies CASSLRQGAHEQYF.

In DNA, the CDR3 is TGTGCCAGCAGCTTATTCGCCGGAGCGGGGAACTCTGGGGCCAACGTCCTGACTTTC. It translates to CASSLFAGAGNSGANVLTF. The chain joins TRBV7-3 to TRBJ2-6, with 7 positions matching TRBD2. J was trimmed by 0 bases and V by 2 bases; bases with no gene match: 10. Germline V gene lookup returns CDR1 SGHTA and CDR2 FQGTGA. The CDR3 runs 19 residues.

This sequence joins TRBV14 and TRBJ1-5, with a tentative D call TRBD1 (6 bases). CDR3 length: 17 amino acids. Trimming cost V 0 bases and J 6 bases, with 18 bases left between them. Germline V gene sequence: CDR1 SGHDN, CDR2 FVKESK. Written as DNA, the CDR3 is TGTGCCAGCAGCCAAGAGGGGAACCCAGGGGCGGCTCAGCCCCAGCATTTT. It translates to CASSQEGNPGAAQPQHF.

V usage is TRBV20-1 and J usage is TRBJ2-5; 9 positions match TRBD1. The CDR3 is 11 residues long. Germline V gene data show CDR1 as DFQATT and CDR2 as SNEGSKA (reference sequence). In DNA form, the CDR3 reads TGCGGCCACAGGGGGCTCGGGACCCAGTACTTC. Protein sequence: CGHRGLGTQYF.

This clone was observed a few times. The CDR3 DNA sequence: TGTGCCAGCAGAGGGACAGGGGGTGAAAAACTGTTTTTT. Protein product: CASRGTGGEKLFF. The chain carries TRBV6-5 and TRBJ1-4, with 11 bases that match TRBD1. The CDR3 is made up of 13 amino acids. Trimming took 6 bases from V and 7 from J; bases not matched to a gene: 1. From germline, CDR1 is MNHEY and CDR2 SVGAGI.

In this sample, this clone turned up once. J is TRBJ2-1 and V is TRBV4-2, with TRBD2 matching 11 bases. The CDR3 length is 16 residues. V was pared by 4 bases and J by 7 bases, with 9 bases of the junction left unmatched. CDR1 is LGHNA, CDR2 YNFKEQ, per germline. CDR3 sequence (DNA): TGTGCCAGCAGCCGAGTACTAGCGGGAGTAGGTAATGAGCAGTTCTTC. Amino acid sequence: CASSRVLAGVGNEQFF.

The count of this clone is one. The chain uses TRBV6-5 and TRBJ1-1, with a weak D call TRBD1 (5 bases). The germline V gene encodes CDR1 MNHEY and CDR2 SVGAGI. Trimming stripped 8 bases from V and 5 bases from J, with 9 bases between. The CDR3 totals 11 residues. CDR3 protein: CASRGGTEAFF. In DNA form, the CDR3 reads TGTGCCAGCCGGGGGGGGACTGAAGCTTTCTTT.

The chain combines TRBV7-2 with TRBJ1-5; no firm D call. The CDR3 spans 12 residues. Trimming took off 5 bases at V and 4 bases at J, with 6 bases between the two ends. Germline V gene sequence: CDR1 SGHTA, CDR2 FQGNSA. CDR3 loop: CASSLPNQPQHF. CDR3 nucleotides: TGTGCCAGCAGCCTACCTAATCAGCCCCAGCATTTT.

The genes are TRBV11-2 and TRBJ1-2; 7 positions agree with TRBD1. J lost 6 bases, V lost 5 bases, and 6 bases had no gene match. The CDR3 has 13 residues. CDR1 and CDR2 (germline): SGHAT, FQNNGV. The CDR3 DNA follows: TGTGCCAGCAGCGGGGACAGAGGAAATGGCTACACCTTC. Translated: CASSGDRGNGYTF.

The chain joins TRBV27 to TRBJ2-7; the D gene is possibly TRBD1 (5 bases). Germline CDR1 is MNHEY and CDR2 is SMNVEV (reference sequence). The CDR3 contains 15 residues. Deletions cut 9 bases from V and 0 bases from J, with 18 bases between. CDR3 residues: CASRPFRVSSYEQYF. In DNA, the CDR3 is TGTGCCAGTCGACCTTTCAGGGTGAGCTCCTACGAGCAGTACTTC.

This sequence joins TRBV4-3 and TRBJ2-5; no clear D. The J call is doubtful: the DNA matches TRBJ2-7 better. CDR1 and CDR2 from the germline V gene are LGHNA and YSLEER. This CDR3 has 15 amino acids. Here the CDR3 reads CASSQALGLSYEQYF. CDR3 nucleotide sequence: TGCGCCAGCAGCCAAGCGCTTGGGCTCTCCTACGAGCAGTACTTC.

The genes are TRBV7-9 and TRBJ2-5; TRBD2 might be the D (5 bases). The germline V and J ends were trimmed by 6 bases and 3 bases, with 23 bases remaining between them. This CDR3 comprises 17 residues. The germline V gene encodes CDR1 SEHNR and CDR2 FQNEAQ (reference sequence). The CDR3 is CASSPSFSVEPKETQYF. CDR3 in DNA: TGTGCCAGCAGTCCCTCCTTTAGCGTGGAACCAAAAGAGACCCAGTACTTC.

The chain has TRBV15 and TRBJ2-7, with 9 bases aligning to TRBD1. The V segment lost 3 bases and the J segment 7 bases; nucleotides outside the gene matches: 10. Germline CDR1 is LNHNV and CDR2 is YYDKDF (reference sequence). This CDR3 has 15 residues. In nucleotides, the CDR3 is TGTGCCACCAGCAGCGGGACAGGGTGGTCGGGGGAGCAGTACTTC. The encoded protein is CATSSGTGWSGEQYF.

For the CDR3, the DNA is TGTGCCAGCTCACCTCGGACTAGCGGGAGCTCCTACGAGCAGTACTTC. Its translation is CASSPRTSGSSYEQYF. The genes are TRBV18 and TRBJ2-7; 13 positions match TRBD2. CDR1 is KGHSH, CDR2 LQKENI, per germline. The CDR3 sequence is 16 residues long. V lost 3 bases and J lost 0; bases outside the gene matches: 2.

This sequence joins TRBV7-9 and TRBJ2-1; the match to TRBD1 covers 7 bases. The germline gives CDR1 SEHNR, CDR2 FQNEAQ (reference sequence). The CDR3 extends over 15 amino acids. J gave up 8 bases and V 5 bases, and 12 bases lay outside the gene matches. The CDR3 reads CASSPRQGSGDEQFF. In DNA form, the CDR3 reads TGTGCCAGCAGCCCGAGACAGGGAAGTGGAGATGAGCAGTTCTTC.

The V gene is TRBV28, the J gene TRBJ1-2; 11 bases match TRBD1. The CDR3 covers 18 residues. J lost 3 bases, V lost 9 bases, and 18 bases had no gene match. Looked up from germline, CDR1 is MDHEN and CDR2 is SYDVKM. CDR3 loop: CASAAPSGTGGSYYGYTF. The DNA for the CDR3 is TGTGCCAGTGCCGCTCCTTCCGGGACAGGGGGGTCTTACTATGGCTACACCTTC.